These 26 T cell receptor beta chains came from one sample sequenced in a study of blood T cell repertoires in COVID-19. Clones were sequenced by immunoSEQ multiplex PCR, and TCRdb holds only the in-frame ones, with some missing. This table holds 55,000 to 75,000 clones, about 81% found once. Sample: peripheral blood. The receptors shown here come from a man older than 75 with acute or convalescent COVID-19.

The chain is built from TRBV28 and TRBJ2-3, with TRBD2 matching 8 bases. The V segment lost 9 bases and the J segment 2 bases; nucleotides outside the gene matches: 4. CDR1 and CDR2 from the germline V gene are MDHEN and SYDVKM. This CDR3 is 13 amino acids long. CDR3: CASGAGDTDTQYF. CDR3 nucleotide sequence: TGTGCCAGTGGAGCGGGGGACACAGATACGCAGTATTTT.

The chain uses TRBV30 and TRBJ1-4, with TRBD1 matching 9 bases. Trimming at V came to 5 bases and at J to 8 bases, leaving 3 bases not matched to a gene. The CDR3 totals 12 residues. The germline V gene encodes CDR1 GTSNPN and CDR2 SVGIG (reference sequence). CDR3 in DNA: TGTGCCTGGGGGACAGGGTTGGAAAAACTGTTTTTT. This encodes CAWGTGLEKLFF.

A few counts support this clone. This sequence joins TRBV9 and TRBJ2-7, with D uncertain. CDR3 length: 15 residues. V lost 4 bases and J 2 bases, leaving 16 bases between the germline ends. Germline assignment: CDR1 SGDLS and CDR2 YYNGEE. The CDR3 loop reads CASSRNPSNTYEQYF. DNA of the CDR3: TGTGCCAGCAGCCGAAACCCCAGTAATACCTACGAGCAGTACTTC.

The chain links TRBV10-3 to TRBJ2-2, with a weak D call TRBD2 (6 bases). Germline lookup yields CDR1 ENHRY and CDR2 SYGVKD. Between the trimmed V and J ends, which lost 2 bases and 7 bases, there was a span of 11 bases. This CDR3 contains 14 residues. The CDR3 DNA reads as TGTGCCATCAGTGAGCCCGGGGGTAACGGGGAGCTGTTTTTT. This encodes CAISEPGGNGELFF.

This clone has just a few counts. The chain employs TRBV5-1 and TRBJ2-7; 12 bases are a match to TRBD2. This CDR3 has 18 residues. The trim removed 0 bases at V and 2 bases at J, leaving 9 bases unmatched. Germline V gives CDR1 SGHRS, CDR2 YFSETQ. CDR3 DNA: TGCGCCAGCAGCTTGGCCTTCGAGACTAGCGGGAGCGCCTACGAGCAGTACTTC. Amino acids: CASSLAFETSGSAYEQYF.

This clone appeared a single time. The chain is built from TRBV28 and TRBJ2-7, with 7 nucleotides matching TRBD2. Trimming took 6 bases from V and 2 from J; bases not matched to a gene: 10. CDR3 length equals 15 residues. Germline values: CDR1 MDHEN, CDR2 SYDVKM. As DNA, the CDR3 is TGTGCCAGCAGCCCTCCCGGGGCGGGGGCCTACGAGCAGTACTTC. It codes for CASSPPGAGAYEQYF.

The genes are TRBV2 and TRBJ2-3; D not resolved. This CDR3 has 15 residues. Germline CDR1 is SNHLY and CDR2 is FYNNEI. Between the trimmed V and J ends, which lost 5 bases and 1 base, there was a span of 13 bases. CDR3 nucleotides: TGTGCCAGCAGTCGCATACGTGAGGGCACAGATACGCAGTATTTT. Translating it yields CASSRIREGTDTQYF.

The chain recombines TRBV19 with TRBJ2-3, with 8 bases that match TRBD2. The CDR3 contains 15 residues. The germline gives CDR1 LNHDA, CDR2 SQIVND (reference sequence). Trimming at V came to 3 bases and at J to 6 bases, leaving 8 bases not matched to a gene. The CDR3 DNA reads as TGTGCCAGTAGTATTCGCGGGAGGCTTGGGGATACGCAGTATTTT. Translated, it gives CASSIRGRLGDTQYF.

The chain links TRBV5-1 to TRBJ2-2; D perhaps matches TRBD2 (6 bases). The CDR3 length is 15 residues. Germline CDR1 reads SGHRS; CDR2 reads YFSETQ. Deletions cut 0 bases from V and 4 bases from J, with 10 bases between. The CDR3 coding sequence is TGCGCCAGCAGCTTGGCGTCGGGGGTCACCGGGGAGCTGTTTTTT. It is translated as CASSLASGVTGELFF.

This chain uses TRBV5-1 with TRBJ2-7; D is unclear. Germline CDR1 reads SGHRS; CDR2 reads YFSETQ. V was trimmed by 0 bases and J by 2 bases, leaving 9 bases between them. This CDR3 contains 14 residues. As DNA, the CDR3 is TGCGCCAGCAGCTTGGCTACAGTTACCTACGAGCAGTACTTC. It specifies CASSLATVTYEQYF.

J is TRBJ1-1 and V is TRBV3-1 (or the pseudogene TRBV3-2); a possible D gene is TRBD1 (5 bases). This CDR3 has 14 residues. V lost 5 bases and J lost 7, with 17 bases in between. Germline V gene sequence: CDR1 LGHDT, CDR2 YNNKEL (reference sequence). The CDR3 spells CASSSRDAGGEAFF. The CDR3 DNA sequence: TGTGCCAGCAGCAGCCGGGACGCGGGGGGTGAAGCTTTCTTT.

The rearrangement uses TRBV18 and TRBJ2-5, with 9 nucleotides matching TRBD1. CDR3 length: 17 amino acids. J was trimmed by 3 bases and V by 6 bases; bases with no gene match: 14. Germline V gene sequence: CDR1 KGHSH, CDR2 LQKENI. CDR3 loop: CASSLLGQGRSKETQYF. The CDR3 DNA reads as TGTGCCAGCTCCCTCCTGGGACAGGGTCGGTCAAAAGAGACCCAGTACTTC.

V is TRBV5-1 and J is TRBJ1-6; D may be TRBD1 (6 bases). Germline loops: CDR1 SGHRS, CDR2 YFSETQ. The CDR3 length is 15 residues. Trimming pared 5 bases from V and 6 bases from J, leaving 15 bases between. CDR3 region: CASRLWTAINSPLHF. CDR3 nucleotide sequence: TGCGCCAGCAGGTTGTGGACAGCTATTAATTCACCCCTCCACTTT.

This clone has a count of ten or more. The chain combines TRBV2 with TRBJ1-2; D not resolved. This CDR3 is built from 14 residues. The V end lost 2 bases, the J end lost 3 bases, and 10 bases lay between the germline ends. CDR1 and CDR2 from the germline V gene are SNHLY and FYNNEI. The CDR3 here is CASSETLGDYGYTF. The CDR3 DNA is TGTGCCAGCAGTGAAACCCTGGGAGACTATGGCTACACCTTC.

This clone was counted once. The CDR3 loop reads CASSQDKFNYGYTF. CDR3 nucleotides: TGCGCCAGCAGCCAAGATAAATTTAACTATGGCTACACCTTC. The chain is built from TRBV4-3 and TRBJ1-2; D not resolved. Trimming stripped 0 bases from V and 1 base from J, with 6 bases between. This CDR3 is built from 14 residues. CDR1 LGHNA and CDR2 YSLEER come from the germline V gene.

This clone appeared once. The chain employs TRBV2 and TRBJ2-2; the match to TRBD2 covers 11 bases. V was clipped by 6 bases and J by 5 bases; unmatched bases: 5. The CDR3 spans 15 residues. Germline V gene lookup returns CDR1 SNHLY and CDR2 FYNNEI. The CDR3 region is CASSLSGRGTGELFF. CDR3 DNA sequence: TGTGCCAGCAGCCTTAGCGGGAGGGGTACCGGGGAGCTGTTTTTT.

The chain couples TRBV7-2 to TRBJ2-1, with 10 bases lining up with TRBD2. The CDR3 is 16 amino acids. CDR1 SGHTA and CDR2 FQGNSA come from the germline V gene. V shed 5 bases and J 5 bases; nucleotides not matched to a gene: 9. The chain's CDR3 is CASSPRLAGVDNEQFF. In DNA, the CDR3 is TGTGCCAGCAGCCCACGTCTAGCGGGAGTAGACAATGAGCAGTTCTTC.

J is TRBJ2-7 and V is TRBV19, with TRBD1 identical over 11 bases. The germline CDR1 and CDR2 sequences are LNHDA and SQIVND (reference sequence). The J segment lost 5 bases and the V segment lost 5 bases, leaving 5 bases of the junction unmatched. The CDR3 covers 14 residues. CDR3 in amino acids: CASSRTGGFDEQYF. The CDR3, as DNA: TGTGCCAGTAGTCGGACAGGGGGCTTTGACGAGCAGTACTTC.

In regard to this clone: One junction end does not reproduce the germline sequence, and a read error may be involved. The chain couples TRBV29-1 to TRBJ2-7; tentatively, D is TRBD1 (6 bases). CDR3 size: 13 residues. Germline CDR1 SQVTM, CDR2 ANQGSEA. The CDR3 DNA sequence: TGCAGCGGTATGAAGGGGGAGTCCTACGCGCAGTACTTC. Its translation is CSGMKGESYAQYF.

This clone was detected a few times. V is TRBV19 and J is TRBJ2-2, with 10 bases that match TRBD2. The germline V gene encodes CDR1 LNHDA and CDR2 SQIVND (reference sequence). The CDR3 totals 18 residues. V dropped 7 bases and J dropped 5; count of bases not matched to a gene: 16. CDR3 loop: CASTIGIAGGQRTGELFF. The DNA for the CDR3 is TGTGCCAGTACCATTGGCATAGCGGGAGGCCAAAGGACCGGGGAGCTGTTTTTT.

The chain is built from TRBV9 and TRBJ1-2; tentatively, D is TRBD1 (6 bases). This CDR3 spans 14 amino acids. Germline values: CDR1 SGDLS, CDR2 YYNGEE. V lost 3 bases to trimming and J lost 8 bases, with 17 bases between them. CDR3 region: CASSADTGLGGYTF. For the CDR3, the DNA is TGTGCCAGCAGCGCCGACACAGGGTTAGGCGGCTACACCTTC.

This clone appeared a single time. The chain couples TRBV5-4 to TRBJ2-7, with TRBD2 matching 7 bases. Germline-derived CDR1 and CDR2 are SGHNT and YYREEE (reference sequence). This CDR3 has 13 residues. V lost 3 bases to trimming and J lost 5 bases; unmatched junction nucleotides: 5. CDR3: CASSYSGEDEQYF. The CDR3 coding sequence is TGTGCCAGCAGCTACAGCGGGGAAGACGAGCAGTACTTC.

The count of this clone is one. The V and J genes are TRBV7-2 and TRBJ1-3, with 8 bases that match TRBD1. The CDR3 is made up of 16 amino acids. Germline loops: CDR1 SGHTA, CDR2 FQGNSA. The junction had 5 bases not matched to a gene; V was cut back by 4 bases and J by 0 bases. CDR3 sequence reads: CASSSVTGDSGNTIYF. The CDR3 nucleotides read TGTGCCAGCAGCTCCGTGACAGGGGACTCTGGAAACACCATATATTTT.

The chain has TRBV6-5 and TRBJ2-7; D unclear. Trimming removed 6 bases at V and 1 base at J, with 4 bases between. Germline lookup yields CDR1 MNHEY and CDR2 SVGAGI. This CDR3 comprises 11 residues. The CDR3 coding sequence is TGTGCCAGCAGGAGTTCCTACGAGCAGTACTTC. It is translated as CASRSSYEQYF.

The V and J genes are TRBV14 and TRBJ2-7; TRBD2 aligns across 8 bases. Looked up from germline, CDR1 is SGHDN and CDR2 is FVKESK. Unmatched junction bases numbered 3, after V lost 2 bases and J lost 0 bases. This CDR3 contains 15 residues. CDR3 in amino acids: CASSQTSGLSYEQYF. CDR3 bases: TGTGCCAGCAGCCAAACTAGCGGCCTCTCCTACGAGCAGTACTTC.

This clone was found a few times. The J gene is TRBJ1-1, the V gene TRBV12-3 or TRBV12-4; D possibly corresponds to TRBD1 (6 bases). CDR3 length: 11 residues. V lost 3 bases and J lost 10, with 9 bases in between. The CDR3 reads CASSFQGIAFF. The CDR3 DNA follows: TGTGCCAGCAGTTTTCAGGGGATAGCTTTCTTT.